This T cell receptor (beta chain) was sequenced in a study of shared clonotypes between healthy human individuals. The CDR3 covers 13 residues. In germline, CDR1 is MRHNA, CDR2 SNTAGT. V was cut by 10 bases and J by 5 bases, with 15 bases left in between. It was on ten immunoSEQ deep assay plates that unsorted PBMC DNA was sequenced. In the authors' workflow: ImmunoSEQ supplied junction-only sequences lacking quality scores, so filtering was different. Clones were sequenced by immunoSEQ multiplex PCR, and TCRdb holds only the in-frame ones, with some missing. V, J and clone size derive from that table, while D and trimming were established from the DNA sequence. The table shows some 470,000 clones, with approximately 80% occurring only once. General observations from the study: Genetic and exposure-history diversity was limited by the small donor number.

Notes on this clone: Its matching antigen is unknown.

The receptor comes from a woman between 40 and 55 years old in good health. Some clones in this sample may be carry-over from other donors' samples. The chain employs TRBV6-4 and TRBJ2-1; D may be TRBD2 (6 bases). Material for sequencing was PBMCs. CDR3 in amino acids: CATSPGLHNEQFF. DNA of the CDR3: TGTGCCACTTCCCCGGGACTCCACAATGAGCAGTTCTTC.